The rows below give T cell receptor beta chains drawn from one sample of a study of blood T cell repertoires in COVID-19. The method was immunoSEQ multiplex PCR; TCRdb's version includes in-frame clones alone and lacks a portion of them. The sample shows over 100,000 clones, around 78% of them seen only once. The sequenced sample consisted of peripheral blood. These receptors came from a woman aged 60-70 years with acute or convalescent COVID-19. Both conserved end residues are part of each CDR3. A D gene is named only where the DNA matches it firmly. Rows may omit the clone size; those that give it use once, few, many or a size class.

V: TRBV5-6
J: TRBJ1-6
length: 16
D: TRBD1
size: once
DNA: TGTGCCAGCAGCCACGTCCGGGACAGAGATAATTCACCCCTCCACTTT
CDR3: CASSHVRDRDNSPLHF

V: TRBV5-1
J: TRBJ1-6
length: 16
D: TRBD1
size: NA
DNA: TGCGCCAGCAGCTACGACAGGGCCGCCTATAATTCACCCCTCCACTTT
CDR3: CASSYDRAAYNSPLHF

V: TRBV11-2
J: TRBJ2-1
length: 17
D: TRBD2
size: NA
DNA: TGTGCCAGCAGCCCTCAAGGTCGCGGGAGGGCCAGTGATGAGCAGTTCTTC
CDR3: CASSPQGRGRASDEQFF

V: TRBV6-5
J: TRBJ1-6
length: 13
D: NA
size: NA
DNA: TGTGCCACCTCGAGGGACTATAATTCACCCCTCCACTTT
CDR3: CATSRDYNSPLHF

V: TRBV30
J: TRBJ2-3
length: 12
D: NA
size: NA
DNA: TGTGCCTGGAGCCCAGGGACAGATACGCAGTATTTT
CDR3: CAWSPGTDTQYF

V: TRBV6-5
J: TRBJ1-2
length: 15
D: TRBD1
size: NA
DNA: TGTGCCAGCAGTAACAGGGGGCGGGTTAGCTATGGCTACACCTTC
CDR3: CASSNRGRVSYGYTF

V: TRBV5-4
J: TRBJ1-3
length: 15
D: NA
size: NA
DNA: TGTGCCAGCAGCTTGCAGGGCGGACGTGGAAACACCATATATTTT
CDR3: CASSLQGGRGNTIYF

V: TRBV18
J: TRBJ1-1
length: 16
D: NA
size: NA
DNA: TGTGCCAGCTCACCCCGGGACACGGGTTTTGGCACTGAAGCTTTCTTT
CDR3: CASSPRDTGFGTEAFF

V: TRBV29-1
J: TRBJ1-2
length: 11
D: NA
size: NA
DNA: TGCAGCACGAGGGGGGGAGATGGCTACACCTTC
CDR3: CSTRGGDGYTF

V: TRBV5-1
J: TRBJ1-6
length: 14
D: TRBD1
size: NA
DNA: TGCGCCAGCAGCTTACAGGGGGACAATTCACCCCTCCACTTT
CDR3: CASSLQGDNSPLHF

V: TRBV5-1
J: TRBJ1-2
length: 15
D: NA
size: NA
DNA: TGCGCCAGCAGCTTGGACTCAGGGGCTATCTATGGCTACACCTTC
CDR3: CASSLDSGAIYGYTF

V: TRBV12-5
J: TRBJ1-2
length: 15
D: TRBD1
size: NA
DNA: TGTGCTAGTGGTTTCACCGGGACAGGGGATTATGGCTACACCTTC
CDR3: CASGFTGTGDYGYTF

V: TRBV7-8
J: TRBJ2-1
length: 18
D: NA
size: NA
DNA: TGTGCCAGCAGCTTAGAGGGGGTGAGGGCTAGCACCTACAATGAGCAGTTCTTC
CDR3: CASSLEGVRASTYNEQFF

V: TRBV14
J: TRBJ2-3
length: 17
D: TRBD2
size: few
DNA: TGTGCCAGCAGTTGGGCCGGGACTAGCGGGAGCACAGATACGCAGTATTTT
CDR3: CASSWAGTSGSTDTQYF

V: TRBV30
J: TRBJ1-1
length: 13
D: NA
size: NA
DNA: TGTGCCTGGAGTACATCTGAGGGCACTGAAGCTTTCTTT
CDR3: CAWSTSEGTEAFF

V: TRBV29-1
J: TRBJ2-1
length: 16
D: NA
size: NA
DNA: TGCAGCGTTACGGGTAGGGGGTCCTTTGGATCAAATGAGCAGTTCTTC
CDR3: CSVTGRGSFGSNEQFF

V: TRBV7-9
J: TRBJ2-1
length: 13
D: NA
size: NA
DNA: TGTGCCAGCAGCCGCCGTGGTCTCGGTGAGCAGTTCTTC
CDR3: CASSRRGLGEQFF

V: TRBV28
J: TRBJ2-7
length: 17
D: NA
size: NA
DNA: TGTGCCAGCAGTTTATATTTAAGCAGGGATCTTTTCTACGAGCAGTACTTC
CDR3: CASSLYLSRDLFYEQYF

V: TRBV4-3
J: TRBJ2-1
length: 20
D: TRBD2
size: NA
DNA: TGCGCCAGCAGCCAAGAACCCCCCCCCACTAGCGGGAGGAGGGCCAATGAGCAGTTCTTC
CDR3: CASSQEPPPTSGRRANEQFF

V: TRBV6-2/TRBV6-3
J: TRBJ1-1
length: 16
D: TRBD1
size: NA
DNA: TGTGCCAGCAGCTCTACAGGGGGCGGGATGAACACTGAAGCTTTCTTT
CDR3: CASSSTGGGMNTEAFF

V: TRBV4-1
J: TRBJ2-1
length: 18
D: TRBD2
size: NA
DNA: TGCGCCAGCAGCCGGACTCCCTTTCTGGGGGGGAGCGGCAATGAGCAGTTCTTC
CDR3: CASSRTPFLGGSGNEQFF

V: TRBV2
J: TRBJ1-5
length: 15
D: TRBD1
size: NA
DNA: TGTGCCAGCGTTGGGGACAGGGCAGGCAATCAGCCCCAGCATTTT
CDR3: CASVGDRAGNQPQHF

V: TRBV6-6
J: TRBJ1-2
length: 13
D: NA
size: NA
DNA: TGTGCCAGCAGGCCGGGACTTAACTATGGCTACACCTTC
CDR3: CASRPGLNYGYTF